This T cell receptor beta chain is from a study of T cell repertoires in cytomegalovirus infection. Looking at the study overall: Public TCR beta signatures marked donors with CMV infection and the matching HLA. Regarding the study as a whole: HLA-C-restricted CMV clonotypes gave the most frequent clonotype in two of eight donors. Carriers of CMV and the relevant HLA type were discriminated by public TCR beta frequency.

The CDR3 has 14 amino acids. V dropped 4 bases and J dropped 4 bases, with 13 bases sitting between them. TCRdb reprocessed the reads with MiXCR, giving one entry per CDR3 protein. The repertoire holds approximately 200,000 distinct CDR3 sequences, with roughly 22% as singletons. This clonotype has ten or more counts. Its antigen is not known. The chain recombines TRBV12-3 or TRBV12-4 with TRBJ1-2; D ambiguous. The clonotype comes from a human donor in good health (CMV status not recorded). Some clones in this sample may be carry-over from other donors' samples. Material for sequencing was CD8+ T cells from PBMCs. This CDR3 reads CASSSFDIVYGYTF. The CDR3 DNA is TGTGCCAGCAGTTCATTCGACATCGTCTATGGCTACACCTTC.